Listed here are 8 T cell receptor beta chains from one sample, sequenced in a study of T cell repertoires in aging, cancer and after chemotherapy. Amplification of TCR beta used genomic DNA extracted from peripheral blood. A mixed TRB-A/B primer pool amplified rearranged TRB by multiplex touch-down PCR. TCRdb processed the multiplex PCR reads anew with MiXCR; each CDR3 protein has one entry. The table records 2,500 to 3,500 distinct CDR3 sequences, approximately 23% of them present only once. Source material: blood. The receptors originated from a human donor with a solid tumor.

V is TRBV12-3 or TRBV12-4 and J is TRBJ1-2; perhaps TRBD1 as D (6 bases). The CDR3 covers 13 residues. Deletions cut 6 bases from V and 4 bases from J, with 12 bases between. The CDR3 protein is CASSKGQIYGYTF. The CDR3 DNA reads as TGTGCCAGCAGCAAAGGACAGATCTATGGCTACACCTTC.

The rearrangement links TRBV4-3 to TRBJ1-2; TRBD1 is a possible D gene (6 bases). This CDR3 is 18 amino acids long. Trimming stripped 4 bases from V and 1 base from J, with 22 bases between. The V gene's germline CDR1 is LGHNA and CDR2 YSLEER. CDR3: CASSPRWSGVFFNYGYTF. The CDR3 DNA sequence: TGCGCCAGCAGCCCCCGGTGGTCAGGGGTGTTTTTTAACTATGGCTACACCTTC.

This clonotype counts as large (0.1 to 1%). This chain links TRBV18 with TRBJ2-2, with no clear D. The length of the CDR3 is 16 residues. The V gene lost 6 bases and the J gene lost 1 base, with 15 bases spanning the gap. Germline V lookup: CDR1 KGHSH, CDR2 LQKENI. The CDR3 DNA follows: TGTGCCAGCTCGCTCATACCGACGGTGAACACCGGGGAGCTGTTTTTT. Translated: CASSLIPTVNTGELFF.

This clonotype rates as large (0.1 to 1%). The chain couples TRBV29-1 to TRBJ1-2; 7 bases align to TRBD1. J lost 0 bases, V lost 6 bases, and 4 bases had no gene match. CDR3 length: 13 residues. CDR1 is SQVTM, CDR2 ANQGSEA, per germline. CDR3 DNA sequence: TGCAGCGTGGGGACAGAAGCTAACTATGGCTACACCTTC. Its protein product is CSVGTEANYGYTF.

The chain combines TRBV7-2 with TRBJ2-3; 16 bases align to TRBD2. Trimming removed 5 bases from V and 6 bases from J; junction bases left unmatched: 5. The CDR3 contains 16 residues. Per the germline V gene, CDR1 is SGHTA and CDR2 is FQGNSA. Written as DNA, the CDR3 is TGTGCCAGCAGCCGGGGACTAGCGGGGGGGGAGGATACGCAGTATTTT. The encoded protein is CASSRGLAGGEDTQYF.

This clonotype is large within its sample. The chain carries TRBV29-1 and TRBJ1-1; weak D call: TRBD1 (6 bases). The CDR3 totals 13 residues. V lost 6 bases and J lost 0, with 11 bases in between. From germline, CDR1 is SQVTM and CDR2 ANQGSEA. The CDR3 is CSVQGLMNTEAFF. CDR3 sequence (DNA): TGCAGCGTGCAGGGGCTCATGAACACTGAAGCTTTCTTT.

The rearrangement links TRBV12-3 or TRBV12-4 to TRBJ1-2, with D possibly TRBD1 on 6 matching bases. The CDR3 runs to 15 residues. V gave up 3 bases and J gave up 2 bases, with 13 bases separating them. In DNA form, the CDR3 reads TGTGCCAGCAGTTTTCGGGGGGCCGTAAACTATGGCTACACCTTC. Translation gives CASSFRGAVNYGYTF.

As concerns this clonotype: A much larger clonotype is one base distant, so this may be a read error. The rearrangement joins TRBV5-5 to TRBJ1-4; 7 bases match TRBD1. Trimming took 0 bases from V and 9 from J; bases not matched to a gene: 5. Germline assignment: CDR1 SGHKS and CDR2 YYEKEE (reference sequence). The CDR3 has 14 residues. The CDR3 coding sequence is TGTGCCAGCAGCTTGGGGGACAGTCATAAAAAACTGTTTTTT. This encodes CASSLGDSHKKLFF.